This TCR beta chain was documented in a study of neoadjuvant anti-PD-1 for oral cavity cancer. Study context: Before surgery, most patients got three to four biweekly 3 mg/kg nivolumab doses.

On this clone: Its specificity is not known.

The CDR3 is 16 residues long. V was trimmed by 5 bases and J by 0 bases, leaving 16 bases between them. Germline-derived CDR1 and CDR2 are SGHAT and FQNNGV. General study results and limits: Treg/Th17 ratio rose with pretreatment blood and fell with post-treatment tumor TCRbeta clonality.

Patients had newly diagnosed, untreated stage II-IVA oral cavity squamous cell carcinoma. The data were produced by immunoSEQ multiplex PCR, yet TCRdb's version contains in-frame clones alone and is incomplete. The sample shows tens of thousands of clones, 65% to 85% of them seen only once. The chain employs TRBV11-2 and TRBJ1-2, with D unclear. The sample here was PBMCs, taken before nivolumab (anti-PD-1) treatment. The sequence came from a person aged 35 to 85 with oral cavity squamous cell carcinoma. This chain's CDR3 is CASSPTGVLANYGYTF. The CDR3 DNA reads as TGTGCCAGCAGCCCCACCGGAGTCCTAGCTAACTATGGCTACACCTTC.